These 22 T cell receptor beta chains share one sample of origin, sequenced in a study of OX40 agonist ivuxolimab in advanced cancers. The assay was immunoSEQ multiplex PCR, and TCRdb's table has in-frame clones only and misses some. The sample holds roughly 100,000 clones, roughly nine tenths seen once. This sample comprised CD4+ or CD8+ T cells sorted from blood, obtained in a trial of the OX40 agonist ivuxolimab. The receptors shown here come from an adult with an advanced solid tumor such as melanoma, head and neck, liver or kidney cancer.

The rearrangement joins TRBV6-1 to TRBJ2-7, with D tentatively TRBD1 (5 bases). This CDR3 spans 14 amino acids. Germline V gives CDR1 MNHNS, CDR2 SASEGT. Trimming removed 1 base from V and 3 bases from J, with 10 bases in between. The CDR3, as DNA: TGTGCCAGCAGTGAAGATCAGGGCATCTACGAGCAGTACTTC. Translation gives CASSEDQGIYEQYF.

The chain couples TRBV27 to TRBJ2-1, with D unclear. Trimming stripped 0 bases from V and 1 base from J, with 10 bases between. The V gene's germline CDR1 is MNHEY and CDR2 SMNVEV (reference sequence). The CDR3 spans 16 residues. The CDR3 here is CASSLSARASYNEQFF. In nucleotides, the CDR3 is TGTGCCAGCAGTTTATCCGCTAGAGCGTCCTACAATGAGCAGTTCTTC.

This chain connects TRBV7-6 to TRBJ1-4; 8 nucleotides match TRBD1. Germline CDR1 is SGHVS and CDR2 is FNYEAQ. V shed 4 bases and J 8 bases; nucleotides not matched to a gene: 6. The CDR3 extends over 14 amino acids. The CDR3 spells CASSSGQGREKLFF. CDR3 sequence (DNA): TGTGCCAGCAGCTCTGGACAGGGAAGGGAAAAACTGTTTTTT.

This chain links TRBV9 with TRBJ1-1, with a weak D call TRBD1 (6 bases). The germline V and J ends were trimmed by 0 bases and 4 bases, with 13 bases remaining between them. CDR1 and CDR2 from the germline V gene are SGDLS and YYNGEE. The CDR3 has 15 amino acids. The CDR3 nucleotides read TGTGCCAGCAGCGTAGGACAGGCCCGGAGCACTGAAGCTTTCTTT. Its protein is CASSVGQARSTEAFF.

V is TRBV6-5 and J is TRBJ1-2; D gene uncertain. V lost 8 bases and J lost 9, with 16 bases in between. From germline, CDR1 is MNHEY and CDR2 SVGAGI. This CDR3 comprises 12 residues. Here the CDR3 DNA reads TGTGCCAGCCGACGGGGAGACATAAGCTACACCTTC. Translated: CASRRGDISYTF.

This chain connects TRBV7-2 to TRBJ2-3; maybe TRBD1 (6 bases). This CDR3 is built from 17 residues. Trimming took off 2 bases at V and 5 bases at J, with 20 bases between the two ends. Germline-derived CDR1 and CDR2 are SGHTA and FQGNSA. The CDR3 DNA follows: TGTGCCAGCAGCTTACTCGTCGACAGGCCGATCGGAGATACGCAGTATTTT. This sequence encodes CASSLLVDRPIGDTQYF.

J is TRBJ1-2 and V is TRBV7-2, with no clear D. Germline CDR1 reads SGHTA; CDR2 reads FQGNSA. The CDR3 covers 11 residues. The V end was cut by 0 bases, the J end by 4 bases, with 0 bases between. The CDR3 spells CASSLAYGYTF. The CDR3 nucleotides read TGTGCCAGCAGCTTAGCCTATGGCTACACCTTC.

The CDR3: CASSDGKGRAYEQYF. CDR3 nucleotide sequence: TGCGCCAGCAGTGATGGGAAAGGGAGGGCCTACGAGCAGTACTTC. The chain combines TRBV10-2 with TRBJ2-7; the match to TRBD2 covers 7 bases. V lost 3 bases and J lost 2; bases outside the gene matches: 7. The CDR3 is 15 amino acids. The germline gives CDR1 WSHSY, CDR2 SAAADI.

The rearrangement joins TRBV27 to TRBJ2-1; 9 bases are a match to TRBD1. The CDR3 loop spans 15 amino acids. CDR1 and CDR2 (germline): MNHEY, SMNVEV (reference sequence). V shed 2 bases, J shed 3 bases, and the junction held 2 bases outside the gene matches. The CDR3 bases are TGTGCCAGCAGTTTAACAGGGGGCCACTACAATGAGCAGTTCTTC. Amino acid sequence: CASSLTGGHYNEQFF.

V usage is TRBV7-9 and J usage is TRBJ2-3, with 7 bases identical to TRBD2. V shed 2 bases, J shed 2 bases, and the junction held 7 bases outside the gene matches. CDR3 length: 16 residues. Germline V gene lookup returns CDR1 SEHNR and CDR2 FQNEAQ (reference sequence). CDR3 coding DNA: TGTGCCAGCAGCTTAAGTGGGCGGGAGTTCACAGATACGCAGTATTTT. This translates into CASSLSGREFTDTQYF.

This clone was seen a handful of times. The chain employs TRBV7-8 and TRBJ1-5, with D hard to call. V lost 1 base and J lost 4, with 11 bases in between. The CDR3 totals 15 residues. CDR1 and CDR2 (germline): SGHVS, FQNEAQ. CDR3 amino acids: CASSLVRSPNQPQHF. CDR3 in DNA: TGTGCCAGCAGCTTAGTCCGGTCCCCTAATCAGCCCCAGCATTTT. The entire variable domain, with the rest obtained from reference TRBV7-8 and TRBJ1-5, is as follows: GAGVSQSPRYKVAKRGQDVALRCDPISGHVSLFWYQQALGQGPEFLTYFQNEAQLDKSGLPSDRFFAERPEGSVSTLKIQRTQQEDSAVYLCASSLVRSPNQPQHFGDGTRLSIL.

This chain joins TRBV5-5 and TRBJ2-7; TRBD2 matches at 7 bases. CDR3 length equals 14 residues. CDR1 is SGHKS and CDR2 is YYEKEE in the germline V gene (reference sequence). V shed 2 bases and J 5 bases; nucleotides not matched to a gene: 7. The CDR3 is CASSFGREYDEQYF. The CDR3 bases are TGTGCCAGCAGCTTTGGGAGGGAGTACGACGAGCAGTACTTC.

The gene calls are TRBV2 and TRBJ2-2; possible D gene TRBD1, 5 bases. The germline V gene encodes CDR1 SNHLY and CDR2 FYNNEI. The CDR3 is 14 amino acids. V was clipped by 4 bases and J by 3 bases, with 9 bases between them. As DNA, the CDR3 is TGTGCCAGCAGTGTCAGGGAATACACCGGGGAGCTGTTTTTT. Its translation is CASSVREYTGELFF.

The gene calls are TRBV5-6 and TRBJ2-7, with D hard to call. Germline V lookup: CDR1 SGHDT, CDR2 YYEEEE. The CDR3 sequence is 15 residues long. V gave up 0 bases and J gave up 2 bases, with 12 bases separating them. This chain's CDR3 is CASSLGFIMAYEQYF. The CDR3 nucleotides are TGTGCCAGCAGCTTGGGATTTATTATGGCCTACGAGCAGTACTTC.

This chain connects TRBV6-5 to TRBJ1-2; D gene unclear. Trimming took off 6 bases at V and 0 bases at J, with 8 bases between the two ends. Germline V gene data show CDR1 as MNHEY and CDR2 as SVGAGI. This CDR3 is 13 amino acids long. The CDR3 loop is CASSWAPNYGYTF. For the CDR3, the DNA is TGTGCCAGCAGCTGGGCACCTAACTATGGCTACACCTTC.

The chain employs TRBV27 and TRBJ1-2, with a weak D call TRBD1 (6 bases). Trimming removed 5 bases at V and 8 bases at J, with 15 bases between. This CDR3 contains 13 residues. The germline V gene encodes CDR1 MNHEY and CDR2 SMNVEV (reference sequence). In DNA, the CDR3 is TGTGCCAGCAGTCTCACGCAGGGGAGAGGCTACACCTTC. This codes for CASSLTQGRGYTF.

This clone was counted between two and nine times. The rearrangement joins TRBV29-1 to TRBJ1-3; D gene ambiguous. Germline V CDR1 and CDR2: SQVTM, ANQGSEA. The CDR3 covers 11 residues. Trimming left V 2 bases short and J 7 bases short, with 6 bases between. The CDR3 DNA sequence: TGCAGCGTTGAAATCCGGAACACCATATATTTT. Translated: CSVEIRNTIYF.

The chain uses TRBV5-4 and TRBJ2-3; tentatively, D is TRBD2 (5 bases). CDR3 length: 14 residues. V was pared by 1 base and J by 3 bases, with 9 bases between. Germline V CDR1 and CDR2: SGHNT, YYREEE (reference sequence). The CDR3 DNA reads TGTGCCAGCAGCTTGTCCGGGGTGACAGATACGCAGTATTTT. Protein sequence: CASSLSGVTDTQYF.

The CDR3 sequence is CASSIYRNGELFF. CDR3 in DNA: TGCGCCAGCAGCATTTATCGCAACGGGGAGCTGTTTTTT. The chain couples TRBV5-1 to TRBJ2-2; no clear D gene. Germline V gene sequence: CDR1 SGHRS, CDR2 YFSETQ. The length of the CDR3 is 13 residues. V gave up 4 bases and J gave up 7 bases, with 11 bases separating them.

The chain is built from TRBV7-8 and TRBJ1-2; TRBD1 might be the D (6 bases). CDR3 length: 14 residues. Germline CDR1 reads SGHVS; CDR2 reads FQNEAQ. V lost 4 bases and J lost 8, with 17 bases in between. For the CDR3, the DNA is TGTGCCAGCAGCTACATTGCCCACAGGGACGGCTACACCTTC. Its translation is CASSYIAHRDGYTF.

This clone is a singleton in its sample. This chain joins TRBV5-1 and TRBJ2-5, with 7 bases matching TRBD1. V was pared by 0 bases and J by 2 bases, with 1 base of the junction left unmatched. Germline V gene data show CDR1 as SGHRS and CDR2 as YFSETQ. This CDR3 has 14 amino acids. This CDR3 is CASSLGRGQETQYF. The CDR3, as DNA: TGCGCCAGCAGCTTGGGCAGGGGGCAAGAGACCCAGTACTTC.

CDR3: CASSPRTGGNTIYF. In nucleotides, the CDR3 is TGTGCCAGCAGCCCACGGACAGGGGGAAACACCATATATTTT. This rearrangement joins TRBV21-1 to TRBJ1-3; TRBD1 reflects the table's D call only, with no check against the DNA. TRBV21-1 is a documented pseudogene. The CDR3 extends over 14 amino acids.